This TCR beta chain was sequenced during a study of blood T cell repertoires in COVID-19. Seattle participants joined during active infection and were tracked over time. Profiling relied on immunoSEQ multiplex PCR, and the TCRdb table lists in-frame clones only, not all of them. The data hold some 100,000 clones, with roughly 70% observed a single time. The germline CDR1 and CDR2 sequences are MNHEY and SMNVEV (reference sequence). The CDR3 is 12 residues long. The germline V and J ends were trimmed by 3 bases and 6 bases, with 6 bases remaining between them. The chain has TRBV27 and TRBJ1-5; D is ambiguous. This clonotype was obtained from a man between 65 and 80 years old with COVID-19, enrolled during active disease. Sequencing was carried out using peripheral blood. The CDR3 region is CASSFYSQPQHF. The CDR3 nucleotides read TGTGCCAGCAGTTTTTACTCTCAGCCCCAGCATTTT.